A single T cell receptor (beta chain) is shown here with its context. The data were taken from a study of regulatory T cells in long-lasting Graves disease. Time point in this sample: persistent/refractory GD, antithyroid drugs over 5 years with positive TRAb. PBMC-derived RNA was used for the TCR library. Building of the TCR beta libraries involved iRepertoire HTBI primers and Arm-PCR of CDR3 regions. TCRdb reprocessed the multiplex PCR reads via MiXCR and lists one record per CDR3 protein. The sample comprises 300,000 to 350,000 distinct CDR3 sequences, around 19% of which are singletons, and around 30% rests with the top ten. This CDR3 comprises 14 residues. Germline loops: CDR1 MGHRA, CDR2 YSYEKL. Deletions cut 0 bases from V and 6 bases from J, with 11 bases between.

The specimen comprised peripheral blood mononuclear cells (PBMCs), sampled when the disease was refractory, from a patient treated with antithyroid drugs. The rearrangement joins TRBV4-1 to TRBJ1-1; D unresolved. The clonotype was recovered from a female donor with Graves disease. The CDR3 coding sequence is TGCGCCAGCAGCCAAGAACTGGGCCGGGCTGAAGCTTTCTTT. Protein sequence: CASSQELGRAEAFF.